The clone carrying this TCR beta chain has only one observation. These data come from a study of technical replicates of blood from four donors. The V and J ends lost 2 bases and 7 bases respectively, with 11 bases between them. Germline assignment: CDR1 KGHSH and CDR2 LQKENI. The CDR3 consists of 13 residues. Profiling relied on immunoSEQ multiplex PCR, and the TCRdb table lists in-frame clones only, not all of them. Here the sample spans around 74,000 clones, around 85% being singletons. This clonotype originated in a human donor in good health. Some clones in this sample may be carry-over from other donors' samples. Sequencing was done on a sample of PBMCs. V gene TRBV18 combines with J gene TRBJ1-1; no clear D. CDR3 region: CASSPIWRSEAFF. CDR3 coding DNA: TGTGCCAGCTCACCAATATGGAGAAGTGAAGCTTTCTTT.